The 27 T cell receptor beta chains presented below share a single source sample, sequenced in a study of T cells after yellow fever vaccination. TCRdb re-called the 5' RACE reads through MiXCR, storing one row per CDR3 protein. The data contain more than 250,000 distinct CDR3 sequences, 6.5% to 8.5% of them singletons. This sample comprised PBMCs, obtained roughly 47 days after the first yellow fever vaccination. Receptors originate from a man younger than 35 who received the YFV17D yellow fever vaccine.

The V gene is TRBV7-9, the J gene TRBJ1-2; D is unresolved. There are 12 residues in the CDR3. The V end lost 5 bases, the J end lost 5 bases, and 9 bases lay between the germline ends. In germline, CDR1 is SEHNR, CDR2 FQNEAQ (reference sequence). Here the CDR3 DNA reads TGTGCCAGCAGCGGGGTACGGTATGGCTACACCTTC. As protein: CASSGVRYGYTF.

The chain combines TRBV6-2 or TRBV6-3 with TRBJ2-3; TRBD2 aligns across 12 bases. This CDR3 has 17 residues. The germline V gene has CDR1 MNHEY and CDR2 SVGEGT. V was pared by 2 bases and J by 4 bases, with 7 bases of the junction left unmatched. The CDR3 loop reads CASSYSTSGGPPDTQYF. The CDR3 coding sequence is TGTGCCAGCAGTTACAGCACTAGCGGGGGGCCTCCAGATACGCAGTATTTT.

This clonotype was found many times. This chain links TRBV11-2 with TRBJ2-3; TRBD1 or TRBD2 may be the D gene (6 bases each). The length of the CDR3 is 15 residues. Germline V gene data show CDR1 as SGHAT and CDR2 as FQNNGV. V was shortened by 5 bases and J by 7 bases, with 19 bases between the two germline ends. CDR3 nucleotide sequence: TGTGCCAGCAGCCAGGGGACTGGCCTGCCGAATACGCAGTATTTT. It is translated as CASSQGTGLPNTQYF.

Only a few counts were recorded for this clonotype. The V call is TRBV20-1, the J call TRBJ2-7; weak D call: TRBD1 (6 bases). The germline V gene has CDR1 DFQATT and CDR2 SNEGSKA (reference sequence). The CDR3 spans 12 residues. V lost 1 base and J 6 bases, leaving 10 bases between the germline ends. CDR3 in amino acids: CSARATGSEQYF. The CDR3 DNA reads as TGCAGTGCTAGAGCTACAGGGTCCGAGCAGTACTTC.

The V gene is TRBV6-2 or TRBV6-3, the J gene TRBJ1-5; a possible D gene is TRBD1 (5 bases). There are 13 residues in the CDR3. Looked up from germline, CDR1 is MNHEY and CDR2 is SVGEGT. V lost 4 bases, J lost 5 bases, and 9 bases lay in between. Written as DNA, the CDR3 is TGTGCCAGCAGTTGGGTGGGGGATCAGCCCCAGCATTTT. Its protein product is CASSWVGDQPQHF.

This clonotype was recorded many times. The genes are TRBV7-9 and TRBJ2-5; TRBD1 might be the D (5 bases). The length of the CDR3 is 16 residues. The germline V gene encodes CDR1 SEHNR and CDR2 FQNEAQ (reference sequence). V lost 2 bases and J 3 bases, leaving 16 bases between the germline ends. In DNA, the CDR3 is TGTGCCAGCAGCTTAATATCTATGGCAGGGAAAGAGACCCAGTACTTC. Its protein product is CASSLISMAGKETQYF.

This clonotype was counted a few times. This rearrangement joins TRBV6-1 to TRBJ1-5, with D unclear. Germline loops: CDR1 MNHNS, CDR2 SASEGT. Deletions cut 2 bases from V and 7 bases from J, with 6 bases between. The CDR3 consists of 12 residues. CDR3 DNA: TGTGCCAGCAGTGAAAACCGGCAGCCCCAGCATTTT. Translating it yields CASSENRQPQHF.

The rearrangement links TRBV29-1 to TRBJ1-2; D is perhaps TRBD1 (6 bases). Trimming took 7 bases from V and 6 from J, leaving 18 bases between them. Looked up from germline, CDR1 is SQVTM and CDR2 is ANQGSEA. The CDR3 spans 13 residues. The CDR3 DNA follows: TGCAGCGCTATTCCAGGGGCCAAGCATGGCTACACCTTC. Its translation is CSAIPGAKHGYTF.

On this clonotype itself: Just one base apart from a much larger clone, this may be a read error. The CDR3 sequence: CTSSSISYSNQPQHF. The CDR3 nucleotides read TGTACCAGCAGTTCAATTTCTTATAGCAATCAGCCCCAGCATTTT. The gene calls are TRBV6-2 or TRBV6-3 and TRBJ1-5; D uncertain. CDR3 length: 15 amino acids. Germline assignment: CDR1 MNHEY and CDR2 SVGEGT.

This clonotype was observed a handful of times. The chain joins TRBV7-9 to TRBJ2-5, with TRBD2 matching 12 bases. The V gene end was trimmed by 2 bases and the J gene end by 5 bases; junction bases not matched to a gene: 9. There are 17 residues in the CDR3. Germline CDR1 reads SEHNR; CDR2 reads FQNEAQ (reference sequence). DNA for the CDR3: TGTGCCAGCAGCTTATTGTCTAGCGGGGGGGCTCTGGAGACCCAGTACTTC. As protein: CASSLLSSGGALETQYF.

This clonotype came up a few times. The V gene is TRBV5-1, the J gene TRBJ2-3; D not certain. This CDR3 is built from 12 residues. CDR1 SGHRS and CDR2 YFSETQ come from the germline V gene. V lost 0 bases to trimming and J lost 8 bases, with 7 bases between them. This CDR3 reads CASSLEIGTQYF. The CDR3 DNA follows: TGCGCCAGCAGCTTGGAGATAGGTACGCAGTATTTT. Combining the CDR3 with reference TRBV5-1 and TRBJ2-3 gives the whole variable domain KAGVTQTPRYLIKTRGQQVTLSCSPISGHRSVSWYQQTPGQGLQFLFEYFSETQRNKGNFPGRFSGRQFSNSRSEMNVSTLELGDSALYLCASSLEIGTQYFGPGTRLTVL.

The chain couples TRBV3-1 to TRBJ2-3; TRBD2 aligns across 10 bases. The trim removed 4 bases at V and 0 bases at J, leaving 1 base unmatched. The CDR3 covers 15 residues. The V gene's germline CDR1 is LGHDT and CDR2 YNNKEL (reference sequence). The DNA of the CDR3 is TGTGCCAGCAGCCTGACTAGCGGGAGCACAGATACGCAGTATTTT. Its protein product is CASSLTSGSTDTQYF.

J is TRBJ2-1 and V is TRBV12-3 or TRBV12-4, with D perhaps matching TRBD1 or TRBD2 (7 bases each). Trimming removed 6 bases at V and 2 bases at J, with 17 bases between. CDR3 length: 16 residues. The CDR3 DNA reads TGTGCCAGCAGCAGCCAGGGGGGGTTCGCCTACAATGAGCAGTTCTTC. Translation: CASSSQGGFAYNEQFF.

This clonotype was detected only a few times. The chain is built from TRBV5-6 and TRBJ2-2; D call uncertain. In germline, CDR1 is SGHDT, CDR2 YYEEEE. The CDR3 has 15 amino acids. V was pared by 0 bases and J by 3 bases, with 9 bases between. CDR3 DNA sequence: TGTGCCAGCAGCTTGGAACCACCTGACACCGGGGAGCTGTTTTTT. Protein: CASSLEPPDTGELFF.

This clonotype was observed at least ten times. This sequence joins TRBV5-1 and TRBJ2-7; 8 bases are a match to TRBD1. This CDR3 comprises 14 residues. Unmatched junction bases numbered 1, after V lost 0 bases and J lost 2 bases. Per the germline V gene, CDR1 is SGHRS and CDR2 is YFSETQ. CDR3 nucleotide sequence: TGCGCCAGCAGCTTGGGGACAGGGCCCTACGAGCAGTACGTC. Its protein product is CASSLGTGPYEQYV.

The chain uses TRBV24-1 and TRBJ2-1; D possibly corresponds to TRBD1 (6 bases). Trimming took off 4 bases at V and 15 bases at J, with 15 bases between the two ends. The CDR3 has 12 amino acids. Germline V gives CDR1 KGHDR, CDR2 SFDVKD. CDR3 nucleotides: TGTGCCACCAGTGAATTTACAGGGTCTTGGTTCTTC. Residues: CATSEFTGSWFF.

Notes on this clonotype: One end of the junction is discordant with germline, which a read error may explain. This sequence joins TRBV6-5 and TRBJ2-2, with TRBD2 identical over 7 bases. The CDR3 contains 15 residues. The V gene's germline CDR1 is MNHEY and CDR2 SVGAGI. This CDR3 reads CVSSSGGTGTGELFF. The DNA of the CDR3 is TGTGTCAGCAGTTCCGGGGGGACCGGCACCGGGGAGCTGTTTTTT.

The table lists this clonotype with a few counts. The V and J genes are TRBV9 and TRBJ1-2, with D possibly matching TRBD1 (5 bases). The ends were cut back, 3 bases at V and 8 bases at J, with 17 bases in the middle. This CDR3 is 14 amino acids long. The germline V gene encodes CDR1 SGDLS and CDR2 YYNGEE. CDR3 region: CASSATTVTDGYTF. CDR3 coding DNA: TGTGCCAGCAGCGCAACGACAGTTACAGACGGCTACACCTTC. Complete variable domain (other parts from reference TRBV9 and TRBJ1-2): DSGVTQTPKHLITATGQRVTLRCSPRSGDLSVYWYQQSLDQGLQFLIQYYNGEERAKGNILERFSAQQFPDLHSELNLSSLELGDSALYFCASSATTVTDGYTFGSGTRLTVV.

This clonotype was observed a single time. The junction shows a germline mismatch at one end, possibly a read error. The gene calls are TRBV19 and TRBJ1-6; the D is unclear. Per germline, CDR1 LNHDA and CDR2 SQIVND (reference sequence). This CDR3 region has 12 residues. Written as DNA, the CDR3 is TGTGCCAGTACGGGTTATAGTTCACCCCTCCACTTT. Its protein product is CASTGYSSPLHF.

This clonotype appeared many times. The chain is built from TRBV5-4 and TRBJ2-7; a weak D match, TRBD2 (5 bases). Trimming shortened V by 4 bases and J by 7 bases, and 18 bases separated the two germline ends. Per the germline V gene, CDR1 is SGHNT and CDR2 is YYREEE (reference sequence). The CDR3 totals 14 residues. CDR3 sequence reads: CASSRGLTTGEQYF. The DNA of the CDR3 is TGTGCCAGCAGCCGCGGGTTAACTACGGGAGAGCAGTACTTC.

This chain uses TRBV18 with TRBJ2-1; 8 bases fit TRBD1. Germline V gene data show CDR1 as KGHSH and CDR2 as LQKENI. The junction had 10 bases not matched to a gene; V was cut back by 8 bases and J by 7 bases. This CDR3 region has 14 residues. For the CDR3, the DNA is TGTGCCAGCCAGTCCGGACAGGGTACAAATGAGCAGTTCTTC. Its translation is CASQSGQGTNEQFF.

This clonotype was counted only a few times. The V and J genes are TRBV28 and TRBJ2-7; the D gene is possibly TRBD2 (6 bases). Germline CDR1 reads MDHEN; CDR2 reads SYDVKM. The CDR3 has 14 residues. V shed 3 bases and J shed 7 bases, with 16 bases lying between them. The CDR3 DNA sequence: TGTGCCAGCAGTTTGACTAGGACCTCTCGGGAGCAGTACGTC. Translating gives CASSLTRTSREQYV.

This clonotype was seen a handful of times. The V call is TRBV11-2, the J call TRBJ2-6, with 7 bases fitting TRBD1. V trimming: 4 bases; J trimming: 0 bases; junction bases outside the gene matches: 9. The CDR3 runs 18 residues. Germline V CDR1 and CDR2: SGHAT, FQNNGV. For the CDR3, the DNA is TGTGCCAGCAGCTATGTAGGGACAGCCAACTCTGGGGCCAACGTCCTGACTTTC. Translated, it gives CASSYVGTANSGANVLTF. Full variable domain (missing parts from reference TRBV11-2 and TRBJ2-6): EAGVAQSPRYKIIEKRQSVAFWCNPISGHATLYWYQQILGQGPKLLIQFQNNGVVDDSQLPKDRFSAERLKGVDSTLKIQPAKLEDSAVYLCASSYVGTANSGANVLTFGAGSRLTVL.

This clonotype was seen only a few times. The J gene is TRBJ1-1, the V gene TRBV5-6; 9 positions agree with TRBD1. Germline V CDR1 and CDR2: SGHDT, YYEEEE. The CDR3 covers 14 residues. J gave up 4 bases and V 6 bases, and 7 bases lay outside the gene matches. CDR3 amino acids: CASIVQGAGTEAFF. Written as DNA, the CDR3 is TGTGCCAGCATCGTACAGGGGGCGGGCACTGAAGCTTTCTTT.

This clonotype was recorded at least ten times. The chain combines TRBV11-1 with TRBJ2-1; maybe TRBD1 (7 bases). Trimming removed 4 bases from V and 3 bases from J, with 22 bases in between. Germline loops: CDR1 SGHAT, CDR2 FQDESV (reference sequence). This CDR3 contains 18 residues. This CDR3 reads CASSSTRSGDRVYNEQFF. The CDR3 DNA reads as TGTGCCAGCAGCTCGACTCGATCGGGGGACAGAGTCTACAATGAGCAGTTCTTC.

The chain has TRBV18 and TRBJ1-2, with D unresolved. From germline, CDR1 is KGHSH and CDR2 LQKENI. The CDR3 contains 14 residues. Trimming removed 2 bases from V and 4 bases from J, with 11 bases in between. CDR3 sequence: CASSPANTVYGYTF. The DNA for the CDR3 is TGTGCCAGCTCACCAGCGAACACAGTCTATGGCTACACCTTC.

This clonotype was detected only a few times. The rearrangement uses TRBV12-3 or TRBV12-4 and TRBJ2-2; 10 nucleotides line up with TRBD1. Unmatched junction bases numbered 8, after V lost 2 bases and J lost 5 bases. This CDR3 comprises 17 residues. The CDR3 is CASSLFSGQGVTGELFF. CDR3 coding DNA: TGTGCCAGCAGTTTATTCAGCGGACAGGGGGTAACCGGGGAGCTGTTTTTT.